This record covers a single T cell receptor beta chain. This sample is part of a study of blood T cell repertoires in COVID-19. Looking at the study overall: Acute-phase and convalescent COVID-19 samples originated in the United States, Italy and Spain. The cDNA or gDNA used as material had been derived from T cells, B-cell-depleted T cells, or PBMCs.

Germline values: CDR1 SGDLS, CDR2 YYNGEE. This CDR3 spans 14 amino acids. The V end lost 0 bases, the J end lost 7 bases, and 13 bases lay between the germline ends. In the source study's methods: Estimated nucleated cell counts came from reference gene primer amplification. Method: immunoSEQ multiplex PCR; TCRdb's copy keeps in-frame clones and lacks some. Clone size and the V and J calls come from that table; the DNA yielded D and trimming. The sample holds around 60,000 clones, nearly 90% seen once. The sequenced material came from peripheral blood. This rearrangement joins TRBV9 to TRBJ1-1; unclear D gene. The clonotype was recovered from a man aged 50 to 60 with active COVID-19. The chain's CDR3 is CASSVGSPEGEAFF. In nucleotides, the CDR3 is TGTGCCAGCAGCGTAGGCAGCCCGGAGGGTGAAGCTTTCTTT.